Below are 21 T cell receptor beta chains sequenced from a single sample in a study of shared clonotypes between healthy human individuals. Measured with immunoSEQ multiplex PCR; TCRdb has only the in-frame clones, and not every one. The sample has around 650,000 clones, approximately 96% seen once; the top ten hold roughly 0.1%. As defined, naive CD8 cells were CD45RO-negative and positively selected for CCR7, with terminally differentiated effector memory CD45RA+ cells excluded. Sample: naive CD8+ T cells sorted from blood. The receptors stem from a woman under 40 in good health.

V gene TRBV19 combines with J gene TRBJ1-4; TRBD1 aligns across 7 bases. Per the germline V gene, CDR1 is LNHDA and CDR2 is SQIVND (reference sequence). The J segment lost 7 bases and the V segment lost 4 bases, leaving 12 bases of the junction unmatched. There are 16 residues in the CDR3. The CDR3: CASSTFDRDGSEKLFF. CDR3 coding DNA: TGTGCCAGTAGTACGTTCGACAGGGACGGTAGTGAAAAACTGTTTTTT.

V and J are TRBV11-2 and TRBJ2-2; unclear D gene. The germline CDR1 and CDR2 sequences are SGHAT and FQNNGV. The CDR3 is 12 amino acids. The V gene lost 4 bases and the J gene lost 6 bases, with 6 bases spanning the gap. CDR3 in amino acids: CASSSPPGELFF. The CDR3 DNA reads TGTGCCAGCAGCTCCCCCCCCGGGGAGCTGTTTTTT.

The chain uses TRBV15 and TRBJ2-7, with TRBD2 identical over 8 bases. CDR1 is LNHNV and CDR2 is YYDKDF in the germline V gene (reference sequence). There are 15 residues in the CDR3. V was clipped by 3 bases and J by 3 bases; unmatched bases: 7. The CDR3 spells CATSRGSGTLYEQYF. CDR3 nucleotide sequence: TGTGCCACCAGCAGGGGTAGCGGGACCCTCTACGAGCAGTACTTC.

The chain recombines TRBV27 with TRBJ2-1; TRBD1 aligns across 9 bases. The junction had 4 bases not matched to a gene; V was cut back by 5 bases and J by 5 bases. The CDR3 consists of 14 residues. Germline CDR1 reads MNHEY; CDR2 reads SMNVEV (reference sequence). The CDR3 region is CASSHRDRDNEQFF. The CDR3 bases are TGTGCCAGCAGTCACCGGGACAGGGACAATGAGCAGTTCTTC.

The CDR3 protein is CASSFDRGYYEQYF. The CDR3 nucleotides are TGTGCCAGCAGTTTTGACAGGGGATACTACGAGCAGTACTTC. The V and J genes are TRBV5-5 and TRBJ2-7, with TRBD1 matching over 8 bases. The CDR3 is made up of 14 amino acids. The V gene end was trimmed by 5 bases and the J gene end by 3 bases; junction bases not matched to a gene: 7. Germline V gives CDR1 SGHKS, CDR2 YYEKEE (reference sequence).

This chain connects TRBV30 to TRBJ2-4; TRBD1 is a possible D gene (6 bases). The CDR3 spans 14 residues. V was shortened by 3 bases and J by 0 bases, with 9 bases between the two germline ends. Germline CDR1 is GTSNPN and CDR2 is SVGIG (reference sequence). The CDR3 coding sequence is TGTGCCTGGAGGGACAGTCTAGCCAAAAACATTCAGTACTTC. Residues: CAWRDSLAKNIQYF.

This chain links TRBV5-6 with TRBJ2-1; 7 bases map to TRBD2. This CDR3 contains 14 residues. Germline V gene sequence: CDR1 SGHDT, CDR2 YYEEEE. The V segment lost 1 base and the J segment 5 bases; nucleotides outside the gene matches: 3. The CDR3 region is CASSLRLADNEQFF. The CDR3 DNA follows: TGTGCCAGCAGCTTGAGACTAGCCGACAATGAGCAGTTCTTC.

This clone was counted between two and nine times. The J gene is TRBJ1-1, the V gene TRBV30; no clear D gene. The CDR3 covers 13 residues. The germline CDR1 and CDR2 sequences are GTSNPN and SVGIG (reference sequence). Trimming removed 5 bases from V and 3 bases from J, with 13 bases in between. CDR3 region: CAWGEAADTEAFF. The CDR3 bases are TGTGCCTGGGGGGAGGCGGCTGACACTGAAGCTTTCTTT.

This chain joins TRBV7-9 and TRBJ2-7; 7 positions match TRBD1. With 5 bases clipped from V and 6 bases from J, the junction kept 4 bases outside the gene matches. The CDR3 consists of 12 residues. From germline, CDR1 is SEHNR and CDR2 FQNEAQ (reference sequence). CDR3 DNA: TGTGCCAGCAGCCCGGGACAGCCCGAGCAGTACTTC. Translating gives CASSPGQPEQYF.

V gene TRBV28 combines with J gene TRBJ2-7, with D uncertain. CDR1 is MDHEN, CDR2 SYDVKM, per germline. Trimming removed 4 bases at V and 4 bases at J, with 17 bases between. The CDR3 loop spans 15 amino acids. The CDR3 region is CASSSPPSGYYEQYF. CDR3 DNA sequence: TGTGCCAGCAGTTCCCCCCCCTCCGGGTATTACGAGCAGTACTTC.

The chain couples TRBV6-5 to TRBJ2-1; D not resolved. This CDR3 contains 15 residues. V lost 0 bases to trimming and J lost 7 bases, with 13 bases between them. Looked up from germline, CDR1 is MNHEY and CDR2 is SVGAGI. CDR3 amino acids: CASSYSSTMANEQFF. The CDR3 DNA sequence: TGTGCCAGCAGTTACTCGTCCACCATGGCGAATGAGCAGTTCTTC.

This clone was observed a single time. The V call is TRBV5-1, the J call TRBJ2-7, with D possibly being TRBD2 (7 bases). Looked up from germline, CDR1 is SGHRS and CDR2 is YFSETQ. Trimming pared 0 bases from V and 4 bases from J, leaving 14 bases between. The CDR3 has 15 amino acids. The CDR3 protein is CASSLDLGGGYEQYF. For the CDR3, the DNA is TGCGCCAGCAGCTTGGATTTGGGAGGGGGGTACGAGCAGTACTTC. Combining the CDR3 with reference TRBV5-1 and TRBJ2-7 gives the whole variable domain KAGVTQTPRYLIKTRGQQVTLSCSPISGHRSVSWYQQTPGQGLQFLFEYFSETQRNKGNFPGRFSGRQFSNSRSEMNVSTLELGDSALYLCASSLDLGGGYEQYFGPGTRLTVT.

V gene TRBV13 combines with J gene TRBJ2-5; 7 bases align to TRBD2. The trim removed 2 bases at V and 5 bases at J, leaving 8 bases unmatched. This CDR3 has 15 amino acids. The germline V gene has CDR1 PRHDT and CDR2 FYEKMQ (reference sequence). The CDR3 DNA is TGTGCCAGCAGCTTACGAGCGGGAAGCCGGGAGACCCAGTACTTC. Translating it yields CASSLRAGSRETQYF.

This chain joins TRBV19 and TRBJ2-5, with TRBD2 as a possible D gene (5 bases). The better agreement between TRBJ2-7 and the DNA end casts doubt on the J call. The CDR3 is made up of 14 amino acids. In germline, CDR1 is LNHDA, CDR2 SQIVND (reference sequence). CDR3 sequence: CASSIGGQTYEQYF. For the CDR3, the DNA is TGTGCCAGTAGTATAGGAGGGCAGACCTACGAGCAGTACTTC.

The chain couples TRBV1 to TRBJ2-5; whether TRBD2, the table's D call, matches the DNA was not checked. The J call may be wrong; the DNA end is better matched by TRBJ2-7. TRBV1 is reported as a pseudogene. The CDR3 has 15 amino acids. The CDR3 protein is CTSSQGEREWYEQYF. In DNA, the CDR3 is TGCACCAGCAGCCAAGGCGAGCGGGAGTGGTACGAGCAGTACTTC.

V is TRBV27 and J is TRBJ2-7; D gene uncertain. CDR3 length: 14 amino acids. Germline values: CDR1 MNHEY, CDR2 SMNVEV (reference sequence). The V end lost 5 bases, the J end lost 2 bases, and 13 bases lay between the germline ends. The CDR3 coding sequence is TGTGCCAGCAGTACGAAAGGGCCCACCTACGAGCAGTACTTC. This codes for CASSTKGPTYEQYF.

The gene calls are TRBV15 and TRBJ2-7, with D hard to call. The ends were cut back, 1 base at V and 3 bases at J, with 13 bases in the middle. Germline V gene data show CDR1 as LNHNV and CDR2 as YYDKDF (reference sequence). The CDR3 contains 15 residues. DNA of the CDR3: TGTGCCACCAGCAGAGTTTCCTTTGACGGCTACGAGCAGTACTTC. Encoded protein: CATSRVSFDGYEQYF.

The chain joins TRBV29-1 to TRBJ2-1; D possibly matches TRBD1 or TRBD2 (5 bases each). CDR1 SQVTM and CDR2 ANQGSEA come from the germline V gene. The CDR3 contains 14 residues. Trimming removed 1 base at V and 4 bases at J, with 11 bases between. The CDR3 coding sequence is TGCAGCGTTGAAGGGGACGGCAAGTACAATGAGCAGTTCTTC. It yields the protein CSVEGDGKYNEQFF.

The table lists this clone with a count of one. The V gene is TRBV4-1, the J gene TRBJ1-5; no firm D call. The CDR3 length is 13 residues. V was shortened by 2 bases and J by 7 bases, with 9 bases between the two germline ends. Germline values: CDR1 MGHRA, CDR2 YSYEKL. The CDR3 DNA reads TGCGCCAGCAGCCAATATCCGGGACAGCCCCAGCATTTT. This sequence encodes CASSQYPGQPQHF.

V gene TRBV4-2 combines with J gene TRBJ2-3; TRBD2 matches 13 bases. This CDR3 has 15 amino acids. Germline CDR1 is LGHNA and CDR2 is YNFKEQ. V lost 1 base and J lost 6; bases outside the gene matches: 1. CDR3 loop: CASSQGTSGSDTQYF. The DNA for the CDR3 is TGTGCCAGCAGCCAAGGGACTAGCGGGAGCGATACGCAGTATTTT.

The chain carries TRBV5-6 and TRBJ2-4; the D gene is possibly TRBD2 (5 bases). V shed 6 bases and J shed 6 bases, with 16 bases lying between them. The CDR3 runs to 14 residues. Germline loops: CDR1 SGHDT, CDR2 YYEEEE. The CDR3: CASTIGGGLNIQYF. CDR3 DNA sequence: TGTGCCAGCACCATTGGAGGCGGGCTAAACATTCAGTACTTC.